A single sample gave rise to the 9 T cell receptor beta chains below, sequenced in a study of OX40 agonist ivuxolimab in advanced cancers. Produced via immunoSEQ multiplex PCR; TCRdb's table is partial and in-frame only. This table has fewer than 100,000 clones, more than 75% appearing once. Sample: CD4+ or CD8+ T cells sorted from blood, taken in a trial of the OX40 agonist ivuxolimab. The receptors were sampled from an adult with an advanced solid tumor such as melanoma, head and neck, liver or kidney cancer.

The chain links TRBV5-5 to TRBJ1-1, with D possibly matching TRBD1 (6 bases). V lost 5 bases to trimming and J lost 1 base, with 15 bases between them. CDR1 is SGHKS and CDR2 is YYEKEE in the germline V gene (reference sequence). This CDR3 has 15 residues. The CDR3 spells CASRRIGQTNTEAFF. In DNA form, the CDR3 reads TGTGCCAGCAGGCGAATCGGACAGACGAACACTGAAGCTTTCTTT.

Written as DNA, the CDR3 is TGTGCCAGCAGCTTAGGGACACGAGCCTTTAATGAAAAACTGTTTTTT. Translating it yields CASSLGTRAFNEKLFF. The V call is TRBV7-2, the J call TRBJ1-4; possibly TRBD1 for D (5 bases). Per the germline V gene, CDR1 is SGHTA and CDR2 is FQGNSA. CDR3 size: 16 residues. The germline V and J ends were trimmed by 1 base and 4 bases, with 13 bases remaining between them.

The CDR3 DNA is TGTGCCAGCAGTTCACCGGACACCTACGAGCAGTACTTC. Translation: CASSSPDTYEQYF. The chain recombines TRBV27 with TRBJ2-7; possibly TRBD1 for D (5 bases). Per the germline V gene, CDR1 is MNHEY and CDR2 is SMNVEV (reference sequence). Between the trimmed V and J ends, which lost 4 bases and 2 bases, there was a span of 9 bases. The CDR3 runs 13 residues.

The chain links TRBV6-1 to TRBJ2-4, with 15 positions matching TRBD2. The CDR3 covers 17 residues. Germline trimming cut 1 base from V and 13 bases from J; bases unmatched to any gene: 11. Germline V gives CDR1 MNHNS, CDR2 SASEGT. CDR3 DNA: TGTGCCAGCAGTGAAGTTGGGGGGACTAGCGGGAGGTCAACGCAGTACTTC. Protein product: CASSEVGGTSGRSTQYF.

V is TRBV19 and J is TRBJ1-2, with D possibly being TRBD1 (5 bases). Germline assignment: CDR1 LNHDA and CDR2 SQIVND (reference sequence). The CDR3 sequence is 13 residues long. V lost 6 bases and J 3 bases, leaving 11 bases between the germline ends. The CDR3 loop reads CASSKGPDYGYTF. The CDR3 DNA is TGTGCCAGTAGCAAGGGACCGGACTATGGCTACACCTTC.

This clone was recorded only once. The genes are TRBV27 and TRBJ1-2; 7 bases align to TRBD1. In germline, CDR1 is MNHEY, CDR2 SMNVEV (reference sequence). Trimming cost V 5 bases and J 7 bases; bases outside gene matches: 7. The CDR3 is made up of 13 amino acids. The chain's CDR3 is CASSNRDSGGYTF. Here the CDR3 DNA reads TGTGCCAGCAGTAACCGGGACAGCGGTGGCTACACCTTC.

The V gene is TRBV9, the J gene TRBJ2-2; 11 bases agree with TRBD2. This CDR3 region has 19 residues. Germline trimming cut 1 base from V and 0 bases from J; bases unmatched to any gene: 8. The germline CDR1 and CDR2 sequences are SGDLS and YYNGEE. The CDR3 protein is CASSVSPGLADANTGELFF. The DNA for the CDR3 is TGTGCCAGCAGCGTATCTCCGGGACTAGCGGACGCGAACACCGGGGAGCTGTTTTTT. Supplemented by reference TRBV9 and TRBJ2-2, the full variable domain reads DSGVTQTPKHLITATGQRVTLRCSPRSGDLSVYWYQQSLDQGLQFLIQYYNGEERAKGNILERFSAQQFPDLHSELNLSSLELGDSALYFCASSVSPGLADANTGELFFGEGSRLTVL.

The chain carries TRBV9 and TRBJ1-6; 8 bases map to TRBD1. The V gene's germline CDR1 is SGDLS and CDR2 YYNGEE. CDR3 size: 16 residues. J lost 0 bases, V lost 4 bases, and 3 bases had no gene match. For the CDR3, the DNA is TGTGCCAGCAGCCCCGGGACAGGCTCCTATAATTCACCCCTCCACTTT. Translation gives CASSPGTGSYNSPLHF.

The chain joins TRBV7-2 to TRBJ2-3; no firm D call. Looked up from germline, CDR1 is SGHTA and CDR2 is FQGNSA. This CDR3 has 11 residues. V shed 2 bases and J shed 3 bases, with 0 bases lying between them. This chain's CDR3 is CASSLTDTQYF. CDR3 in DNA: TGTGCCAGCAGCTTAACAGATACGCAGTATTTT.